A few counts support the clone carrying this T cell receptor beta chain. Its antigen is still unknown. The data stem from a study of T-cell memory formation after mild COVID-19. The CDR3 is made up of 19 amino acids. Trimming pared 4 bases from V and 5 bases from J, leaving 26 bases between. Germline CDR1 and CDR2: LNHDA and SQIVND (reference sequence). TCRdb reprocessed the 5' RACE reads with MiXCR, giving one entry per CDR3 protein. The sample has 450,000 or so distinct CDR3 sequences, approximately 23% seen once; the top ten hold approximately 12%. General study points: Researchers found some responding clones in pre-infection memory, a sign that cross-reactive memory joined. Later expanders leaned toward CD4+, whereas clones contracting from day 15 to 85 were balanced CD4/CD8.

Sequencing was carried out using PBMCs or a T cell subset sorted from them (not recorded which). The chain combines TRBV19 with TRBJ2-2; possibly TRBD1 or TRBD2 for D (5 bases each). This receptor was identified in an adult woman who had mild COVID-19 (a few samples of this study predate the infection). Cell type and time point are not known. DNA of the CDR3: TGTGCCAGTAGTACATTAACCCTTATTTTGGGACGTGGGACCGGGGAGCTGTTTTTT. Its translation: CASSTLTLILGRGTGELFF. The complete variable domain, with remaining parts taken from reference TRBV19 and TRBJ2-2, reads DGGITQSPKYLFRKEGQNVTLSCEQNLNHDAMYWYRQDPGQGLRLIYYSQIVNDFQKGDIAEGYSVSREKKESFPLTVTSAQKNPTAFYLCASSTLTLILGRGTGELFFGEGSRLTVL.